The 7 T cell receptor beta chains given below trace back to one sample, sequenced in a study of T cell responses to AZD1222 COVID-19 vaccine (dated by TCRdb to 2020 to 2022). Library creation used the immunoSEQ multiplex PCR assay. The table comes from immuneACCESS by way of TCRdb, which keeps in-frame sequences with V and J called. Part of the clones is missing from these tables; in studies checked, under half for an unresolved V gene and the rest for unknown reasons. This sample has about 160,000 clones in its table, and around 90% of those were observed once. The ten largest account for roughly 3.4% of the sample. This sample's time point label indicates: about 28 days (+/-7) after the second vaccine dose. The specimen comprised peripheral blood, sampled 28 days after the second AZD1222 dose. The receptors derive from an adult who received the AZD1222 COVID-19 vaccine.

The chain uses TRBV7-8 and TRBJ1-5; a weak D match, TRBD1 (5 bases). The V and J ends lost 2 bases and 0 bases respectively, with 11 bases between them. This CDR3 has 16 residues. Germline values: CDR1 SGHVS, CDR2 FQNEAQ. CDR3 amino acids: CASSLSREHSNQPQHF. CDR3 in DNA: TGTGCCAGCAGCTTATCCAGGGAGCATAGCAATCAGCCCCAGCATTTT.

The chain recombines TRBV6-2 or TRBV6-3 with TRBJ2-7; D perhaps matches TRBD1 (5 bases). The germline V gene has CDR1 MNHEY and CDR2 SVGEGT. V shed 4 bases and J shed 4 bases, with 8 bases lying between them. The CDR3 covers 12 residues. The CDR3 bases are TGTGCCAGCAGTTCCCAGGGTTACGAGCAGTACTTC. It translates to CASSSQGYEQYF.

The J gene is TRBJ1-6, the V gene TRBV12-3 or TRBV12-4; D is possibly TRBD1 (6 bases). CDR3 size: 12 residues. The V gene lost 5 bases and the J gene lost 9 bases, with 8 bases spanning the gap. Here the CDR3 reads CASSTGSSPLHF. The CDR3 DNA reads TGTGCCAGCAGTACAGGGAGTTCACCCCTCCACTTT.

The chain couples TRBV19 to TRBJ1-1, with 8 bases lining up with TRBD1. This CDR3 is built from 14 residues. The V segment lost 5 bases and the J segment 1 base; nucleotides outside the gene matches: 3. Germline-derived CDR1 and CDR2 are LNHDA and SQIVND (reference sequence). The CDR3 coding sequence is TGTGCCAGTAGTTTCACAGGGGGGAACACTGAAGCTTTCTTT. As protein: CASSFTGGNTEAFF.

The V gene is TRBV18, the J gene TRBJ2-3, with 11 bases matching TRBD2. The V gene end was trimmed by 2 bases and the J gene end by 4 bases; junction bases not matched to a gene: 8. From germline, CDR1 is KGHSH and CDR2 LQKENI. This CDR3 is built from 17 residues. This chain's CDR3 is CASSPYTSGSQADTQYF. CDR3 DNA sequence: TGTGCCAGCTCACCATACACTAGCGGGAGTCAAGCAGATACGCAGTATTTT.

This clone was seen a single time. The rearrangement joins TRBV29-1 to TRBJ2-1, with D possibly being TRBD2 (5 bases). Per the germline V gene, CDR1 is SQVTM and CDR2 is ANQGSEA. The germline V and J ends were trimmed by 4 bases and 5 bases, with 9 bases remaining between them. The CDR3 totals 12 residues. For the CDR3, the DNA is TGCAGCGTTGGGAGGAGTAACAATGAGCAGTTCTTC. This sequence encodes CSVGRSNNEQFF.

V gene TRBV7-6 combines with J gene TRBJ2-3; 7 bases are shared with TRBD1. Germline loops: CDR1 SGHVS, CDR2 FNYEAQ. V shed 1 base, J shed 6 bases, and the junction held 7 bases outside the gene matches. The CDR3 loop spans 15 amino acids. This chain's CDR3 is CASSLGTDRLDTQYF. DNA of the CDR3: TGTGCCAGCAGCTTAGGGACGGACAGGCTGGATACGCAGTATTTT. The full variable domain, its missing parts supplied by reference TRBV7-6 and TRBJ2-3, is GAGVSQSPRYKVTKRGQDVALRCDPISGHVSLYWYRQALGQGPEFLTYFNYEAQQDKSGLPNDRFSAERPEGSISTLTIQRTEQRDSAMYRCASSLGTDRLDTQYFGPGTRLTVL.